This TCR beta chain was observed in a study of OX40 agonist ivuxolimab in advanced cancers. Study information: Cancers in dose escalation were hepatocellular, melanoma, renal cell and head and neck. A male proportion of about 86% was recorded, with mean age around 62 years and range roughly 23 to 85. Study observations and caveats: What antigens the expanded peripheral T cells recognized was never established. At doses 0.1 to 3.0 mg/kg, CD4+ and CD8+ clones expanded.

About this clone itself: What it binds is unknown.

Sequencing used immunoSEQ multiplex PCR; TCRdb keeps in-frame clones, though not all of them. The sample has some 66,000 clones; about 85% are singletons. Germline CDR1 is MNHEY and CDR2 is SMNVEV (reference sequence). The V gene end was trimmed by 5 bases and the J gene end by 3 bases; junction bases not matched to a gene: 4. The CDR3 is 13 amino acids. Here the sequenced sample was CD4+ or CD8+ T cells sorted from blood, taken in a trial of the OX40 agonist ivuxolimab. This TCR derives from an adult with an advanced solid tumor such as melanoma, head and neck, liver or kidney cancer. The chain combines TRBV27 with TRBJ2-7; 7 bases align to TRBD1. The CDR3 here is CASSARDSYEQYF. The CDR3 region has the DNA TGTGCCAGCAGTGCCCGGGACAGCTACGAGCAGTACTTC.